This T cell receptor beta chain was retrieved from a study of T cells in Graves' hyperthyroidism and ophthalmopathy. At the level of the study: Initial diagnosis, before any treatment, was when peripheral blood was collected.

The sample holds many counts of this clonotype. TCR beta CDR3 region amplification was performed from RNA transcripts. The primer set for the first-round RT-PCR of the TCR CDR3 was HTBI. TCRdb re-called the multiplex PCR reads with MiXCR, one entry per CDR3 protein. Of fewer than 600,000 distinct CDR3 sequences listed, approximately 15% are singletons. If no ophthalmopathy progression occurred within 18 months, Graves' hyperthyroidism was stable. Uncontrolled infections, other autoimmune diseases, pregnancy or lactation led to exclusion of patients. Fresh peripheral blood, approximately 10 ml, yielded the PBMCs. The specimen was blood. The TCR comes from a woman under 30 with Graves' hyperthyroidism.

CDR3 loop: CSVGQTDRRYEQYF. The DNA of the CDR3 is TGCAGCGTTGGGCAAACTGACAGGCGCTACGAGCAGTACTTC. This rearrangement joins TRBV29-1 to TRBJ2-7; the D gene is possibly TRBD1 (6 bases). The germline V gene has CDR1 SQVTM and CDR2 ANQGSEA. Deletions cut 4 bases from V and 3 bases from J, with 16 bases between. CDR3 length: 14 residues.